This TCR beta chain is from a study of radiation and T cells in renal cell carcinoma. Study-wide points: Without pretreatment biopsies, baseline tumor clonotype presence was undetermined.

Points on this clone: Its specificity is not known.

Indicated time point: blood 2 weeks post-SBRT. Treatment noted: 15 Gy SBRT to primary tumor, nephrectomy 4 weeks later. Blood was sampled at baseline, 2 weeks and 4 weeks after SBRT. The table came from immunoSEQ multiplex PCR; TCRdb's copy has only in-frame clones and leaves some out. The sample holds approximately 75,000 clones, 82% seen once. Trimming cost V 4 bases and J 9 bases, with 16 bases left between them. The CDR3 spans 14 residues. Germline V gives CDR1 MNHEY, CDR2 SMNVEV (reference sequence). V is TRBV27 and J is TRBJ2-1; D gene uncertain. Here the sequenced sample was blood, taken from a patient whose treatment included radiotherapy and nephrectomy. The receptor comes from a man aged 55 to 70 with renal cell carcinoma. The CDR3 region has the DNA TGTGCCAGCAGTTCCCACCGGGCCGCTTCTGAGCAGTTCTTC. Translated: CASSSHRAASEQFF.